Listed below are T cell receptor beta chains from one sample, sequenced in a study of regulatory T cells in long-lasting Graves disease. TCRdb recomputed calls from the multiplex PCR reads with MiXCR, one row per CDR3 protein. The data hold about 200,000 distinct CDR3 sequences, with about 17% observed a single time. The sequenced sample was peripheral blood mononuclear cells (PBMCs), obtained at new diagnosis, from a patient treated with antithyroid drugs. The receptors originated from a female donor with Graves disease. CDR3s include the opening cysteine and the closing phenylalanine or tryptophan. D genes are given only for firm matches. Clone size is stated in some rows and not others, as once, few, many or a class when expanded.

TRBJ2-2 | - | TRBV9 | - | CASSGVSTGELFF | TGTGCCAGCAGCGGAGTTAGCACCGGGGAGCTGTTTTTT
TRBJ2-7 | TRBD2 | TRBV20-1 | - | CSATDSGRAGYEQYF | TGCAGTGCTACAGATAGCGGGAGGGCCGGGTACGAGCAGTACTTC
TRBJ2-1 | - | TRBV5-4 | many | CASSGGALAEQFF | TGTGCCAGCAGCGGGGGGGCCTTAGCTGAGCAGTTCTTC
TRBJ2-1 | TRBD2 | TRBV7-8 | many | CASSSRSSGYNEQFF | TGTGCCAGCAGCTCCCGGTCTAGCGGCTACAATGAGCAGTTCTTC
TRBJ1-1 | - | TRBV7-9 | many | CASSLRTLMNTEAFF | TGTGCCAGCAGTTTAAGGACCCTCATGAACACTGAAGCTTTCTTT
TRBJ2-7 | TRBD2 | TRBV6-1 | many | CASSRDSGSPYEQYF | TGTGCCAGCAGTAGGGATAGCGGGAGTCCCTACGAGCAGTACTTC
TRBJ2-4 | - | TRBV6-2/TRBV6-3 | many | CASSSPYRVAKNIQYF | TGTGCCAGCAGTTCCCCCTACAGAGTGGCCAAAAACATTCAGTACTTC
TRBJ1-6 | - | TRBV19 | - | CASSILAANSPLHF | TGTGCCAGTAGTATCTTGGCAGCCAATTCACCCCTCCACTTT
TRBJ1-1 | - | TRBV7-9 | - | CASSWRGDPAF | TGTGCCAGCAGCTGGCGGGGGGACCCTGCCTTT
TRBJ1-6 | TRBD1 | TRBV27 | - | CASRGQTGGYSPLHF | TGTGCCAGCAGAGGACAGACAGGGGGGTATTCACCCCTCCACTTT
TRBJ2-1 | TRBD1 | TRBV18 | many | CASSHSGTGMGLEQFF | TGTGCCAGCTCACATTCAGGGACAGGGATGGGGCTTGAGCAGTTCTTC
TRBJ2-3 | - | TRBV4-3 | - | CASSQGPGGPTDTQYF | TGCGCCAGCAGCCAAGGTCCCGGCGGGCCCACAGATACGCAGTATTTT
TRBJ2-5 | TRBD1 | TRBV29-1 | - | CSGRPTGVHPQETQYF | TGCAGCGGCCGACCGACAGGGGTACACCCCCAAGAGACCCAGTACTTC
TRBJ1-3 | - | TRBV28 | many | CASQEGTSGNTIYF | TGTGCCAGCCAGGAAGGGACGTCTGGAAACACCATATATTTT
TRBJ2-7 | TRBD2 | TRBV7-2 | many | CASSLASGRGSNYEQYF | TGTGCCAGCAGCTTAGCCAGCGGGAGGGGGTCAAACTACGAGCAGTACTTC
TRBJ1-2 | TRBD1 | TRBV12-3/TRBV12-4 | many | CASRGTGVNYGYTF | TGTGCCAGCCGTGGGACAGGGGTAAACTATGGCTACACCTTC
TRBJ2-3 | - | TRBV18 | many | CASSQPPDTQYF | TGTGCCAGCTCCCAGCCCCCAGATACGCAGTATTTT
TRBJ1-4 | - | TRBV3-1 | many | CASSQEGGFNEKLFF | TGTGCCAGCAGCCAAGAGGGGGGGTTTAATGAAAAACTGTTTTTT
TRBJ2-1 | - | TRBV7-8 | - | CASSLVGGINEQFF | TGTGCCAGCAGCTTAGTTGGCGGGATCAATGAGCAGTTCTTC
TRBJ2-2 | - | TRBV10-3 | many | CAISERGPNTGELFF | TGTGCCATCAGTGAGAGAGGGCCGAACACCGGGGAGCTGTTTTTT
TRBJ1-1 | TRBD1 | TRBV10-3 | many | CAIWTGGTTEAFF | TGTGCCATCTGGACAGGGGGGACCACTGAAGCTTTCTTT
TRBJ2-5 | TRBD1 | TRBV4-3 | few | CASSHGTGSGETQYF | TGCGCCAGCAGCCACGGGACAGGGTCGGGGGAGACCCAGTACTTC